Each of the 24 T cell receptor beta chains below was sequenced from the same sample in a study of identical twins. MiXCR was run by TCRdb on the 5' RACE reads, yielding one entry per CDR3 protein. Altogether 1.5 million to 2 million distinct CDR3 sequences are present, about 30% being singletons, with the ten largest covering around 0.3%. The sequenced sample consisted of cord blood. The receptors were sampled from a newborn girl in good health.

This clonotype was seen only once. A much bigger clone sits one base away, suggesting this may be a read error. The J gene is TRBJ2-7, the V gene TRBV27, with 8 bases that match TRBD1. J was trimmed by 1 base and V by 5 bases; bases with no gene match: 4. CDR1 is MNHEY, CDR2 SMNVEV, per germline (reference sequence). The CDR3 consists of 14 residues. The CDR3 loop is CASSVRTGSYEQYF. For the CDR3, the DNA is TGTGCCAGCAGTGTCCGGACAGGGTCCTACGAGCAGTACTTC.

The gene calls are TRBV3-1 and TRBJ2-5; 7 bases are shared with TRBD2. J was trimmed by 5 bases and V by 0 bases; bases with no gene match: 9. The CDR3 totals 16 residues. CDR1 and CDR2 from the germline V gene are LGHDT and YNNKEL (reference sequence). The CDR3, as DNA: TGTGCCAGCAGCCAAGAAGGAGGACTAGAATGGGAGACCCAGTACTTC. Residues: CASSQEGGLEWETQYF.

V and J are TRBV20-1 and TRBJ2-4, with D possibly TRBD2 on 6 matching bases. Germline CDR1 DFQATT, CDR2 SNEGSKA (reference sequence). The length of the CDR3 is 14 residues. V lost 4 bases and J 13 bases, leaving 23 bases between the germline ends. For the CDR3, the DNA is TGCAGTGCTATTGTCGGGAGCTCCTACAATGAGCAGTACTTC. This translates into CSAIVGSSYNEQYF.

This chain uses TRBV7-6 with TRBJ2-1; D gene unclear. The CDR3 is 18 amino acids. CDR1 and CDR2 from the germline V gene are SGHVS and FNYEAQ. V was shortened by 1 base and J by 5 bases, with 21 bases between the two germline ends. This CDR3 is CASSLVSPSGLLDNEQFF. DNA for the CDR3: TGTGCCAGCAGCTTAGTTTCGCCCTCCGGCCTCCTAGACAATGAGCAGTTCTTC.

For this clonotype: One end of the junction fails to match germline, which may point to a read error. V usage is TRBV29-1 and J usage is TRBJ2-4, with 10 positions matching TRBD1. Germline V gives CDR1 SQVTM, CDR2 ANQGSEA. CDR3 length: 13 amino acids. The CDR3 loop reads CGVGDRGPYDQYF. In DNA form, the CDR3 reads TGCGGCGTTGGGGACAGGGGACCCTACGATCAGTACTTC.

This clonotype came up many times. This chain uses TRBV7-2 with TRBJ1-2, with D perhaps matching TRBD1 (6 bases). Germline V gene data show CDR1 as SGHTA and CDR2 as FQGNSA. The CDR3 totals 18 residues. Trimming cost V 3 bases and J 0 bases, with 20 bases left between them. CDR3: CASSFRVRGFRPNYGYTF. CDR3 in DNA: TGTGCCAGCAGCTTTAGGGTTAGGGGGTTCCGCCCTAACTATGGCTACACCTTC.

The chain combines TRBV29-1 with TRBJ2-7; D possibly corresponds to TRBD2 (5 bases). Germline-derived CDR1 and CDR2 are SQVTM and ANQGSEA. The ends were cut back, 1 base at V and 7 bases at J, with 23 bases in the middle. There are 16 residues in the CDR3. The CDR3 coding sequence is TGCAGCGTTGAAGGTGGAGAGCGGCCCCTTAGGGATGAGCAGTACTTC. Its translation: CSVEGGERPLRDEQYF.

This clonotype was counted a few times. This sequence joins TRBV4-2 and TRBJ1-2, with TRBD1 matching over 8 bases. Per the germline V gene, CDR1 is LGHNA and CDR2 is YNFKEQ. The CDR3 has 18 residues. Trimming at V came to 4 bases and at J to 4 bases, leaving 17 bases not matched to a gene. The CDR3 protein is CASSPPRLIGQGTYGYTF. The CDR3 DNA reads TGTGCCAGCAGCCCGCCAAGATTGATTGGACAGGGTACCTATGGCTACACCTTC.

The chain has TRBV6-2 or TRBV6-3 and TRBJ1-2; tentatively, D is TRBD1 (5 bases). The CDR3 is 15 amino acids. The V end was cut by 2 bases, the J end by 4 bases, with 14 bases between. Germline V gene sequence: CDR1 MNHEY, CDR2 SVGEGT. The CDR3 reads CASSYLGQGSYGYTF. CDR3 DNA sequence: TGTGCCAGCAGTTACCTCGGGCAGGGAAGCTATGGCTACACCTTC.

The V call is TRBV7-2, the J call TRBJ1-5, with D perhaps matching TRBD1 (6 bases). Trimming took off 3 bases at V and 2 bases at J, with 14 bases between the two ends. The germline V gene has CDR1 SGHTA and CDR2 FQGNSA. This CDR3 spans 16 amino acids. This chain's CDR3 is CASSLDQGLGNQPQHF. CDR3 nucleotides: TGTGCCAGCAGCTTGGACCAGGGGCTGGGCAATCAGCCCCAGCATTTT. Full variable domain (outside the CDR3, taken from reference TRBV7-2 and TRBJ1-5): GAGVSQSPSNKVTEKGKDVELRCDPISGHTALYWYRQSLGQGLEFLIYFQGNSAPDKSGLPSDRFSAERTGGSVSTLTIQRTQQEDSAVYLCASSLDQGLGNQPQHFGDGTRLSIL.

This chain connects TRBV4-1 to TRBJ2-3; D is uncertain. The CDR3 consists of 16 residues. Trimming pared 4 bases from V and 6 bases from J, leaving 20 bases between. Per the germline V gene, CDR1 is MGHRA and CDR2 is YSYEKL. The CDR3 protein is CASSPKVAYLRDTQYF. The DNA for the CDR3 is TGCGCCAGCAGCCCGAAAGTGGCGTACCTGAGGGATACGCAGTATTTT.

This clonotype was seen only a few times. CDR3: CAISATGGAKQPQHF. CDR3 bases: TGTGCCATCAGTGCGACAGGGGGCGCGAAACAGCCCCAGCATTTT. The V and J genes are TRBV10-3 and TRBJ1-5, with TRBD1 matching over 10 bases. This CDR3 contains 15 residues. The germline V gene encodes CDR1 ENHRY and CDR2 SYGVKD. V dropped 4 bases and J dropped 7; count of bases not matched to a gene: 7.

This clonotype came up many times. The chain employs TRBV7-9 and TRBJ1-2; no clear D. Germline loops: CDR1 SEHNR, CDR2 FQNEAQ (reference sequence). V lost 2 bases and J 4 bases, leaving 8 bases between the germline ends. The CDR3 length is 13 residues. The CDR3 nucleotides are TGTGCCAGCAGCTTAACGGTTTCCTATGGCTACACCTTC. This translates into CASSLTVSYGYTF. Full variable domain (outside the CDR3, taken from reference TRBV7-9 and TRBJ1-2): DTGVSQNPRHKITKRGQNVTFRCDPISEHNRLYWYRQTLGQGPEFLTYFQNEAQLEKSRLLSDRFSAERPKGSFSTLEIQRTEQGDSAMYLCASSLTVSYGYTFGSGTRLTVV.

This clonotype appeared a few times. This chain connects TRBV4-1 to TRBJ1-2; D remains unclear. The CDR3 is made up of 14 amino acids. With 4 bases removed from V and 2 bases from J, the gap between germline ends came to 11 bases. Germline V gene lookup returns CDR1 MGHRA and CDR2 YSYEKL. The chain's CDR3 is CASSPDLLNYGYTF. In DNA form, the CDR3 reads TGCGCCAGCAGCCCGGACCTCCTCAACTATGGCTACACCTTC.

The J gene is TRBJ2-1, the V gene TRBV7-2; D unclear. V was clipped by 0 bases and J by 9 bases, with 12 bases between them. Germline V gene data show CDR1 as SGHTA and CDR2 as FQGNSA. The CDR3 totals 14 residues. The CDR3 protein is CASSLAFRVPEQFF. The CDR3 DNA reads TGTGCCAGCAGCTTAGCATTTAGGGTACCTGAGCAGTTCTTC.

This clonotype was counted a few times. The rearrangement joins TRBV27 to TRBJ1-2; 7 positions match TRBD1. Germline assignment: CDR1 MNHEY and CDR2 SMNVEV (reference sequence). CDR3 length equals 17 residues. The J segment lost 0 bases and the V segment lost 5 bases, leaving 12 bases of the junction unmatched. Here the CDR3 reads CASSPRDSGNANYGYTF. The CDR3, as DNA: TGTGCCAGCAGTCCCAGGGACAGTGGAAACGCTAACTATGGCTACACCTTC.

V usage is TRBV9 and J usage is TRBJ2-7; TRBD2 aligns across 7 bases. The trim removed 3 bases at V and 7 bases at J, leaving 13 bases unmatched. CDR1 and CDR2 (germline): SGDLS, YYNGEE. The CDR3 runs 15 residues. For the CDR3, the DNA is TGTGCCAGCAGCGAAACTAGCGCCTCCTACAATGAGCAGTACTTC. This translates into CASSETSASYNEQYF.

The V and J genes are TRBV29-1 and TRBJ1-1; no clear D. V was trimmed by 1 base and J by 3 bases, leaving 12 bases between them. CDR3 length: 14 amino acids. Looked up from germline, CDR1 is SQVTM and CDR2 is ANQGSEA. The DNA for the CDR3 is TGCAGCGTTGAAGGGTTTTGGCAGGACACTGAAGCTTTCTTT. The encoded protein is CSVEGFWQDTEAFF.

This clonotype has only one observation. The chain uses TRBV14 and TRBJ2-4, with 7 bases lining up with TRBD2. The V gene's germline CDR1 is SGHDN and CDR2 FVKESK. The CDR3 totals 16 residues. V shed 0 bases, J shed 9 bases, and the junction held 11 bases outside the gene matches. The chain's CDR3 is CASSQEMVLARSIQYF. CDR3 sequence (DNA): TGTGCCAGCAGCCAAGAGATGGTACTAGCGAGGAGCATTCAGTACTTC.

This chain links TRBV5-1 with TRBJ2-2, with D tentatively TRBD2 (6 bases). Germline CDR1 SGHRS, CDR2 YFSETQ. CDR3 length: 15 amino acids. Trimming pared 2 bases from V and 5 bases from J, leaving 13 bases between. The CDR3 coding sequence is TGCGCCAGCAGCTTAACTGGCGGGGTGACCGGGGAGCTGTTTTTT. It encodes CASSLTGGVTGELFF. Full variable domain (remainder filled in from reference TRBV5-1 and TRBJ2-2): KAGVTQTPRYLIKTRGQQVTLSCSPISGHRSVSWYQQTPGQGLQFLFEYFSETQRNKGNFPGRFSGRQFSNSRSEMNVSTLELGDSALYLCASSLTGGVTGELFFGEGSRLTVL.

This clonotype was seen only a few times. V usage is TRBV9 and J usage is TRBJ1-1; D gene unclear. CDR3 length: 14 amino acids. V gave up 4 bases and J gave up 1 base, with 11 bases separating them. CDR1 is SGDLS and CDR2 is YYNGEE in the germline V gene. Written as DNA, the CDR3 is TGTGCCAGCAGCCCCGGTTACAGGAACACTGAAGCTTTCTTT. This gives the protein CASSPGYRNTEAFF. Filled out from reference TRBV9 and TRBJ1-1, the complete variable domain reads DSGVTQTPKHLITATGQRVTLRCSPRSGDLSVYWYQQSLDQGLQFLIQYYNGEERAKGNILERFSAQQFPDLHSELNLSSLELGDSALYFCASSPGYRNTEAFFGQGTRLTVV.

The CDR3 region is CASSFPYNEQYF. DNA of the CDR3: TGTGCCAGCAGCTTTCCATACAATGAGCAGTACTTC. The chain uses TRBV7-2 and TRBJ2-7; D uncertain. The CDR3 has 12 amino acids. Trimming took off 3 bases at V and 7 bases at J, with 10 bases between the two ends. Germline V gives CDR1 SGHTA, CDR2 FQGNSA.

There are a few counts of this clonotype. The chain recombines TRBV2 with TRBJ1-1, with D perhaps TRBD1 (6 bases). V dropped 2 bases and J dropped 8 bases, with 12 bases sitting between them. The CDR3 spans 13 residues. Per germline, CDR1 SNHLY and CDR2 FYNNEI. CDR3 residues: CASSEKIQGEAFF. The CDR3, as DNA: TGTGCCAGCAGTGAAAAAATACAGGGAGAAGCTTTCTTT.

The count of this clonotype is one. The rearrangement uses TRBV4-1 and TRBJ2-2; D might be TRBD2 (5 bases). Trimming cost V 2 bases and J 6 bases, with 13 bases left between them. Germline V gene lookup returns CDR1 MGHRA and CDR2 YSYEKL. This CDR3 spans 15 amino acids. CDR3: CASSQSGYGAGELFF. In DNA form, the CDR3 reads TGCGCCAGCAGCCAAAGTGGATACGGGGCCGGGGAGCTGTTTTTT.